One sample yielded the 21 T cell receptor beta chains listed below, sequenced in a study of cytomegalovirus exposure and HLA in healthy donors. PCR employed 60 Vbeta and 13 Jbeta primers. Here immunoSEQ multiplex PCR was the method, and the copy in TCRdb shows in-frame clones only, minus some. The repertoire consists of about 190,000 clones, with around 88% occurring once and the leading ten covering more than 0.25%. The sequenced material came from PBMCs. These TCRs come from a woman between 25 and 40 years old in good health and CMV-seronegative.

V gene TRBV6-1 combines with J gene TRBJ2-6; unclear D gene. Germline V CDR1 and CDR2: MNHNS, SASEGT. The CDR3 spans 18 residues. V was shortened by 4 bases and J by 0 bases, with 16 bases between the two germline ends. The CDR3 coding sequence is TGTGCCAGCAGTGTGTCCGGGTCTATCCTCTCTGGGGCCAACGTCCTGACTTTC. It encodes CASSVSGSILSGANVLTF.

The rearrangement uses TRBV2 and TRBJ1-4; D gene unclear. Trimming took 6 bases from V and 10 from J, leaving 15 bases between them. Germline CDR1 SNHLY, CDR2 FYNNEI. The CDR3 covers 13 residues. CDR3 region: CASRSRVVGKLFF. In DNA form, the CDR3 reads TGTGCCAGCAGGTCTCGGGTCGTGGGAAAACTGTTTTTT. The variable domain in full, completed from reference TRBV2 and TRBJ1-4, reads EPEVTQTPSHQVTQMGQEVILRCVPISNHLYFYWYRQILGQKVEFLVSFYNNEISEKSEIFDDQFSVERPDGSNFTLKIRSTKLEDSAMYFCASRSRVVGKLFFGSGTQLSVL.

This sequence joins TRBV19 and TRBJ1-2; D is unclear. This CDR3 spans 15 amino acids. Deletions cut 1 base from V and 2 bases from J, with 11 bases between. Per germline, CDR1 LNHDA and CDR2 SQIVND (reference sequence). CDR3 in DNA: TGTGCCAGTAGTATAGTGGGCAGCTACAACTATGGCTACACCTTC. Translating it yields CASSIVGSYNYGYTF. The complete variable domain, with remaining parts taken from reference TRBV19 and TRBJ1-2, reads DGGITQSPKYLFRKEGQNVTLSCEQNLNHDAMYWYRQDPGQGLRLIYYSQIVNDFQKGDIAEGYSVSREKKESFPLTVTSAQKNPTAFYLCASSIVGSYNYGYTFGSGTRLTVV.

The rearrangement uses TRBV6-5 and TRBJ2-1; TRBD2 is a possible D gene (6 bases). The germline V gene has CDR1 MNHEY and CDR2 SVGAGI. The CDR3 totals 12 residues. V was cut by 7 bases and J by 6 bases, with 10 bases left in between. CDR3 coding DNA: TGTGCCAGCACCTCCGGGGGCAATGAGCAGTTCTTC. This encodes CASTSGGNEQFF.

The gene calls are TRBV5-1 and TRBJ1-1; a weak D match, TRBD1 (6 bases). V lost 4 bases and J 1 base, leaving 20 bases between the germline ends. Germline V lookup: CDR1 SGHRS, CDR2 YFSETQ. The CDR3 contains 17 residues. CDR3 nucleotide sequence: TGCGCCAGCAGCCCCCGCCCCGGGACAAGCCAGAACACTGAAGCTTTCTTT. As protein: CASSPRPGTSQNTEAFF.

The V and J genes are TRBV7-3 and TRBJ2-1, with D tentatively TRBD2 (5 bases). Germline V gene lookup returns CDR1 SGHTA and CDR2 FQGTGA. Trimming shortened V by 3 bases and J by 5 bases, and 14 bases separated the two germline ends. This CDR3 is 15 amino acids long. The chain's CDR3 is CASSLTGSINNEQFF. The CDR3 nucleotides are TGTGCCAGCAGCTTGACGGGATCCATAAACAATGAGCAGTTCTTC.

The chain carries TRBV28 and TRBJ2-5, with 11 bases fitting TRBD2. With 6 bases clipped from V and 5 bases from J, the junction kept 8 bases outside the gene matches. CDR3 size: 15 residues. Germline-derived CDR1 and CDR2 are MDHEN and SYDVKM. The CDR3 here is CASRLGLAGLETQYF. In DNA form, the CDR3 reads TGTGCCAGCAGACTTGGACTAGCGGGTCTGGAGACCCAGTACTTC.

CDR3 sequence: CASSAPGQGQYF. In DNA form, the CDR3 reads TGTGCCAGCAGTGCGCCGGGACAAGGGCAGTACTTC. The gene calls are TRBV6-1 and TRBJ2-7; D perhaps matches TRBD1 (6 bases). V lost 4 bases and J 9 bases, leaving 13 bases between the germline ends. CDR1 MNHNS and CDR2 SASEGT come from the germline V gene. CDR3 length: 12 amino acids.

V usage is TRBV5-1 and J usage is TRBJ2-5, with 9 bases aligning to TRBD1. Unmatched junction bases numbered 2, after V lost 0 bases and J lost 5 bases. Germline V gene sequence: CDR1 SGHRS, CDR2 YFSETQ. The CDR3 consists of 14 residues. CDR3 in amino acids: CASSLATGGETQYF. DNA for the CDR3: TGCGCCAGCAGCTTGGCGACAGGGGGTGAGACCCAGTACTTC.

In the case of this clone: One junction end disagrees with the germline gene, perhaps due to a read error. The chain uses TRBV18 and TRBJ2-5, with D perhaps matching TRBD1 (6 bases). The J call may not be correct, given that the DNA end is closer to TRBJ2-7. The CDR3 sequence is 15 residues long. In germline, CDR1 is KGHSH, CDR2 LQKENI. In DNA, the CDR3 is TGTGCCAGCTCCCCACCGGGACACCTCACCTACGAGCAGTACTTC. Amino acids: CASSPPGHLTYEQYF.

The J gene is TRBJ2-2, the V gene TRBV7-3, with D unclear. Trimming took off 5 bases at V and 4 bases at J, with 5 bases between the two ends. CDR1 is SGHTA and CDR2 is FQGTGA in the germline V gene. The CDR3 sequence is 12 residues long. For the CDR3, the DNA is TGTGCCAGCAGCCTCGGCACCGGGGAGCTGTTTTTT. As protein: CASSLGTGELFF.

The rearrangement joins TRBV19 to TRBJ2-2; the D gene is possibly TRBD1 (6 bases). Trimming removed 10 bases from V and 5 bases from J, with 14 bases in between. The CDR3 totals 13 residues. The V gene's germline CDR1 is LNHDA and CDR2 SQIVND (reference sequence). CDR3 bases: TGTGCCACCAGGGGATTAGGTACCGGGGAGCTGTTTTTT. This encodes CATRGLGTGELFF.

The rearrangement links TRBV2 to TRBJ1-5, with D possibly being TRBD1 (6 bases). The CDR3 length is 13 residues. V lost 5 bases to trimming and J lost 2 bases, with 7 bases between them. Germline V gene lookup returns CDR1 SNHLY and CDR2 FYNNEI. The CDR3 sequence is CASSPGGNQPQHF. CDR3 DNA sequence: TGTGCCAGCAGTCCAGGGGGCAATCAGCCCCAGCATTTT.

In DNA, the CDR3 is TGTGCCAGCAGCTTAGGCCTCCAGGGGGTACATGAGCAGTTCTTC. This gives the protein CASSLGLQGVHEQFF. The chain recombines TRBV13 with TRBJ2-1, with 7 bases fitting TRBD1. The CDR3 is made up of 15 amino acids. In germline, CDR1 is PRHDT, CDR2 FYEKMQ (reference sequence). V lost 0 bases to trimming and J lost 8 bases; unmatched junction nucleotides: 7.

J is TRBJ2-2 and V is TRBV5-6, with D tentatively TRBD1 (5 bases). The CDR3 has 19 residues. V was cut by 0 bases and J by 0 bases, with 18 bases left in between. Germline values: CDR1 SGHDT, CDR2 YYEEEE. CDR3 sequence reads: CASSLVGWTHWANTGELFF. The CDR3 DNA sequence: TGTGCCAGCAGCTTGGTGGGTTGGACACACTGGGCGAACACCGGGGAGCTGTTTTTT.

The chain employs TRBV5-1 and TRBJ2-7, with 11 nucleotides matching TRBD2. CDR3 size: 14 residues. Germline trimming cut 5 bases from V and 2 bases from J; bases unmatched to any gene: 3. In germline, CDR1 is SGHRS, CDR2 YFSETQ. The chain's CDR3 is CASRGTSGPYEQYF. The CDR3 DNA reads TGCGCCAGCAGGGGGACTAGCGGACCCTACGAGCAGTACTTC.

The rearrangement uses TRBV27 and TRBJ2-7; 15 nucleotides agree with TRBD2. Germline CDR1 reads MNHEY; CDR2 reads SMNVEV (reference sequence). V trimming: 3 bases; J trimming: 3 bases; junction bases outside the gene matches: 12. CDR3 size: 19 residues. The chain's CDR3 is CASSFSSGLAGGLGYEQYF. The DNA for the CDR3 is TGTGCCAGCAGTTTCTCGTCGGGACTAGCGGGAGGTTTGGGCTACGAGCAGTACTTC.

This chain links TRBV5-1 with TRBJ2-1, with D possibly matching TRBD1 (6 bases). The V gene's germline CDR1 is SGHRS and CDR2 YFSETQ. Deletions cut 0 bases from V and 14 bases from J, with 15 bases between. The CDR3 runs 13 residues. This chain's CDR3 is CASSLEGDTGKFF. CDR3 sequence (DNA): TGCGCCAGCAGCTTGGAGGGGGACACGGGCAAGTTCTTC.

The chain recombines TRBV27 with TRBJ2-3, with TRBD2 matching 9 bases. The germline gives CDR1 MNHEY, CDR2 SMNVEV (reference sequence). Trimming at V came to 4 bases and at J to 2 bases, leaving 16 bases not matched to a gene. This CDR3 comprises 19 residues. This CDR3 reads CASSSFSGAGGAITDTQYF. CDR3 DNA sequence: TGTGCCAGCAGTTCTTTTTCCGGGGCGGGGGGGGCTATCACAGATACGCAGTATTTT.

V and J are TRBV4-1 and TRBJ2-2; weak D call: TRBD1 (5 bases). Germline V gene sequence: CDR1 MGHRA, CDR2 YSYEKL. V lost 4 bases and J lost 4, with 19 bases in between. This CDR3 is 17 amino acids long. The CDR3 loop is CASSPYQGVRGTGELFF. CDR3 coding DNA: TGCGCCAGCAGCCCCTATCAGGGCGTACGAGGCACCGGGGAGCTGTTTTTT.

V usage is TRBV9 and J usage is TRBJ2-7; D is possibly TRBD2 (6 bases). V gave up 3 bases and J gave up 0 bases, with 10 bases separating them. The CDR3 covers 14 residues. Germline CDR1 reads SGDLS; CDR2 reads YYNGEE. CDR3 coding DNA: TGTGCCAGCAGCGCCGGGACTTTCTCCTACGAGCAGTACTTC. It translates to CASSAGTFSYEQYF.